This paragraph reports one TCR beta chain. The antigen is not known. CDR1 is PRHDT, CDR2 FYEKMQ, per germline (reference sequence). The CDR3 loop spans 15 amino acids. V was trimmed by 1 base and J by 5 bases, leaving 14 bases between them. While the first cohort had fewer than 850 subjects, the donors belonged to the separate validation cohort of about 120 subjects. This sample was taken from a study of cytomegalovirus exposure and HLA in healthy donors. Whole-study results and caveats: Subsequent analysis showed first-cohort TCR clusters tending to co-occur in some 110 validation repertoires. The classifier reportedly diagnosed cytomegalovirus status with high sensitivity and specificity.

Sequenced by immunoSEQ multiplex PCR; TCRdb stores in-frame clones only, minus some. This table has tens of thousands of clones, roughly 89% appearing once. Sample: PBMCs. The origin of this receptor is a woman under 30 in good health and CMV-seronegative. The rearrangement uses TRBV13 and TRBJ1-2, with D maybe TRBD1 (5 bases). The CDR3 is CASSLVTTGGYGYTF. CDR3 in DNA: TGTGCCAGCAGCTTAGTGACCACCGGGGGGTATGGCTACACCTTC. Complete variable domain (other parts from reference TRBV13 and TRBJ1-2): AAGVIQSPRHLIKEKRETATLKCYPIPRHDTVYWYQQGPGQDPQFLISFYEKMQSDKGSIPDRFSAQQFSDYHSELNMSSLELGDSALYFCASSLVTTGGYGYTFGSGTRLTVV.